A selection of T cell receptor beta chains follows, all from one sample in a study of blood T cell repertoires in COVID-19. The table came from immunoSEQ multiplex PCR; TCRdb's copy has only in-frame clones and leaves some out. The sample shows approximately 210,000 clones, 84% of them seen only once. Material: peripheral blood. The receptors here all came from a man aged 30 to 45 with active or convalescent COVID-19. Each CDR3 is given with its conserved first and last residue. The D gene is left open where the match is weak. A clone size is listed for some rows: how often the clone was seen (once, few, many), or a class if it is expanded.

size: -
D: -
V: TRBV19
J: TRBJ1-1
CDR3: CASSDRGAVTEAFF
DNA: TGTGCCAGTAGCGATCGGGGGGCAGTCACTGAAGCTTTCTTT

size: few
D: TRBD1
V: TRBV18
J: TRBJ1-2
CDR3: CASSPRQGLGGYTF
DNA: TGTGCCAGCTCACCCCGACAGGGGCTCGGTGGCTACACCTTC

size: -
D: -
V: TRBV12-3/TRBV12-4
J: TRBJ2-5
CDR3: CASSPTGWETQYF
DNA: TGTGCCAGCAGTCCCACAGGGTGGGAGACCCAGTACTTC

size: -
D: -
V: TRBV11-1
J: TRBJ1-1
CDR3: CASSLAPTENTEAFF
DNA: TGTGCCAGCAGCTTAGCTCCAACAGAGAACACTGAAGCTTTCTTT

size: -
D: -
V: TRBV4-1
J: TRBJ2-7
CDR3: CASSQGDELSLERKKTYEQYF
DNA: TGCGCCAGCAGCCAAGGCGACGAACTGAGCCTAGAAAGGAAGAAGACCTACGAGCAGTACTTC

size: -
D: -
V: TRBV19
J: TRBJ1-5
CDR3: CAAKKGPNAQPQHF
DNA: TGTGCAGCCAAAAAGGGGCCCAACGCCCAGCCCCAGCATTTT

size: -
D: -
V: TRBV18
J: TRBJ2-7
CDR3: CASSPGRGFYEQYF
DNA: TGTGCCAGCTCACCGGGTAGAGGATTCTACGAGCAGTACTTC

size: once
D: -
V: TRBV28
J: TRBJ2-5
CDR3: CASSSTGIQETQYF
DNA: TGTGCCAGCAGTTCAACAGGGATACAAGAGACCCAGTACTTC

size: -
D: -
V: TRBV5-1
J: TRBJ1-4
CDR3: CASSLGTASEKLFF
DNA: TGCGCCAGCAGCTTGGGCACAGCTTCTGAAAAACTGTTTTTT

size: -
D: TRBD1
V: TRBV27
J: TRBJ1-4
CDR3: CASSPGTGDEKLFF
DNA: TGTGCCAGCAGCCCCGGGACAGGGGACGAAAAACTGTTTTTT

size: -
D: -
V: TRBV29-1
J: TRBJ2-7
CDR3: CSVHHLGSYEQYF
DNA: TGCAGCGTCCACCATCTAGGCTCCTACGAGCAGTACTTC

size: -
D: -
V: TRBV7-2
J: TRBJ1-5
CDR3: CASSLAGGGRPQHF
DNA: TGTGCCAGCAGCTTAGCTGGCGGCGGCCGACCCCAGCATTTT

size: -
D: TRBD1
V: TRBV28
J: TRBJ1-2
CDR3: CASSLGTGLGGYTF
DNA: TGTGCCAGCAGTTTGGGGACAGGGTTAGGAGGCTACACCTTC

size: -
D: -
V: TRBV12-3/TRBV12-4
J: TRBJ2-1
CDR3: CASSFVGAPEQFF
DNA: TGTGCCAGCAGTTTTGTAGGGGCCCCTGAGCAGTTCTTC

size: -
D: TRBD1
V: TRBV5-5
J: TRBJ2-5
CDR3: CASSYTGGGETQYF
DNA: TGTGCCAGCAGCTATACAGGGGGCGGGGAGACCCAGTACTTC